These 8 T cell receptor beta chains share one sample of origin, sequenced in a study of blood T cell repertoires in COVID-19. Some clones are missing from TCRdb's copy, which holds only in-frame ones; the method was immunoSEQ multiplex PCR. The sample has 180,000 or so clones, 84% seen once; the top ten hold about 16%. The sequencing input was PBMCs or T cells enriched from blood (not recorded which). The receptors here all came from a man aged 50 to 59 who had recovered from COVID-19.

As regards this clone: The same CDR3 can be traced to other DNA sequences in this sample. The chain couples TRBV7-9 to TRBJ2-1; 7 nucleotides agree with TRBD1. The CDR3 runs to 14 residues. Germline-derived CDR1 and CDR2 are SEHNR and FQNEAQ (reference sequence). The V gene end was trimmed by 3 bases and the J gene end by 7 bases; junction bases not matched to a gene: 6. CDR3 protein: CASSLAGGLNEQFF. CDR3 DNA sequence: TGTGCCAGCAGCTTGGCAGGGGGTTTGAATGAGCAGTTCTTC.

Only a few counts were recorded for this clone. The same CDR3 arises from other DNA sequences in this sample as well. The chain couples TRBV19 to TRBJ1-2; TRBD1 matches at 7 bases. This CDR3 has 13 residues. Germline V lookup: CDR1 LNHDA, CDR2 SQIVND (reference sequence). Germline trimming cut 1 base from V and 6 bases from J; bases unmatched to any gene: 2. DNA for the CDR3: TGTGCCAGTAGTATAGTCCAGGGGGATGGCTACACCTTC. Its protein is CASSIVQGDGYTF.

The rearrangement uses TRBV29-1 and TRBJ1-2; the match to TRBD1 covers 9 bases. The CDR3 is made up of 12 amino acids. Germline V CDR1 and CDR2: SQVTM, ANQGSEA. After removal of 7 bases from V and 4 bases from J, the junction contained 4 bases not matched to a gene. Here the CDR3 DNA reads TGCAGCGCGTGGGACAGGGTCTATGGCTACACCTTC. As protein: CSAWDRVYGYTF.

The gene calls are TRBV11-2 and TRBJ2-1; perhaps TRBD2 as D (7 bases). V lost 6 bases and J lost 8, with 20 bases in between. Germline CDR1 is SGHAT and CDR2 is FQNNGV. The CDR3 has 15 residues. Written as DNA, the CDR3 is TGTGCCAGCAGGGCTCCCGGGACCGGGGGGCATGAGCAGTTCTTC. The encoded protein is CASRAPGTGGHEQFF.

The chain carries TRBV14 and TRBJ2-5, with D hard to call. Germline assignment: CDR1 SGHDN and CDR2 FVKESK. The V end was cut by 4 bases, the J end by 4 bases, with 7 bases between. The CDR3 covers 12 residues. The CDR3 bases are TGTGCCAGCAGCCGCCTAGGAGAGACCCAGTACTTC. Protein sequence: CASSRLGETQYF.

The CDR3 DNA sequence: TGCGCCAGCAGCCCATCCGGGACAGGGAACAATGAGCAGTTCTTC. Its protein product is CASSPSGTGNNEQFF. This chain uses TRBV5-1 with TRBJ2-1, with 9 bases lining up with TRBD1. From germline, CDR1 is SGHRS and CDR2 YFSETQ. Unmatched junction bases numbered 7, after V lost 4 bases and J lost 5 bases. The CDR3 has 15 residues.

The CDR3 reads CASSQVRAQGYTQYF. The CDR3 DNA sequence: TGTGCCAGCAGCCAAGTTCGCGCCCAGGGTTATACGCAGTATTTT. V gene TRBV14 combines with J gene TRBJ2-3, with D maybe TRBD1 (5 bases). CDR3 size: 15 residues. The germline gives CDR1 SGHDN, CDR2 FVKESK. V was trimmed by 1 base and J by 7 bases, leaving 15 bases between them.

The chain's CDR3 is CASSLTSGADTQYF. Written as DNA, the CDR3 is TGTGCCAGCAGCTTAACTAGCGGGGCAGATACGCAGTATTTT. V usage is TRBV11-3 and J usage is TRBJ2-3; 10 bases fit TRBD2. CDR3 length: 14 amino acids. The germline V gene encodes CDR1 SGHNT and CDR2 YENEEA. The V segment lost 2 bases and the J segment 4 bases; nucleotides outside the gene matches: 0.